A selection of T cell receptor beta chains follows, all from one sample in a study of blood T cell repertoires in COVID-19. Repertoires were generated with immunoSEQ multiplex PCR, while TCRdb's copy carries only in-frame clones and drops some. The repertoire holds about 400,000 clones, with around nine tenths as singletons. The specimen sequenced was peripheral blood. The receptors shown here come from a woman in her twenties or thirties with acute or convalescent COVID-19. CDR3s include the opening cysteine and the closing phenylalanine or tryptophan. A D gene is named only where the DNA matches it firmly. The size entry is marked missing in some rows and otherwise reads once, few, many or a size class.

TRBV20-1	TRBJ1-1	.	.	TGCAGTGCCCTCTCCCCGAGGGGGGCTTTCTTT	CSALSPRGAFF
TRBV2	TRBJ2-2	.	.	TGTGCCAGCAGTGAAGGACGGGTCCGTGCCGGGGAGCTGTTTTTT	CASSEGRVRAGELFF
TRBV5-1	TRBJ2-7	.	TRBD2	TGCGCCAGCAGCTTCAGCGGGGGGGCCTACGAGCAGTACTTC	CASSFSGGAYEQYF
TRBV28	TRBJ2-2	.	.	TGTGCCAGCAGGCGGGGACAGTACGCGATAGGGGAGCTGTTTTTT	CASRRGQYAIGELFF
TRBV10-3	TRBJ1-4	.	.	TGTGCCATCAGTGAGTTGCAGGACTCCTGGGAAAAACTGTTTTTT	CAISELQDSWEKLFF
TRBV2	TRBJ2-7	.	TRBD1	TGTGCCAGCAGTGAAGACGTGGACAGGGTGAGTGAGCAGTACTTC	CASSEDVDRVSEQYF
TRBV9	TRBJ2-6	.	TRBD2	TGTGCCAGCAGCACTGGGGGGGGAAGGGCCAACGTCCTGACTTTC	CASSTGGGRANVLTF
TRBV11-2	TRBJ2-7	once	TRBD2	TGTGCCAGCAGCTTAGGCGGGGGGGCCATCTACGAGCAGTACTTC	CASSLGGGAIYEQYF
TRBV5-6	TRBJ2-7	few	.	TGTGCCAGCAGCTCAGCGTTGGAGCAGTACTTC	CASSSALEQYF
TRBV5-1	TRBJ2-3	once	TRBD2	TGCGCCAGCAGCCTCATCCCGAGCGGGGCTTACACAGATACGCAGTATTTT	CASSLIPSGAYTDTQYF
TRBV5-1	TRBJ1-4	.	.	TGCGCCAGCAGCTTGGGAACGGGGACTAATGAAAAACTGTTTTTT	CASSLGTGTNEKLFF
TRBV27	TRBJ2-2	.	TRBD1	TGTGCCAGCAGTACGTACAGGGGTTCCACCGGGGAGCTGTTTTTT	CASSTYRGSTGELFF
TRBV5-1	TRBJ2-1	.	TRBD1	TGCGCCAGCAGACCGGGACAGGGGCTGGGCAATGAGCAGTTCTTC	CASRPGQGLGNEQFF
TRBV21-1	TRBJ2-1	.	.	TGTGCGTATAAAAGGGTACTCCGGCGGGTGGGAAGGGAGCAGTTCTTC	CAYKRVLRRVGREQFF
TRBV5-6	TRBJ1-5	.	TRBD1	TGTGCCAGCAGCTTGTACAGGGGGGATAGTCAGCCCCAGCATTTT	CASSLYRGDSQPQHF
TRBV2	TRBJ1-4	.	.	TGTGCCAGCAGTGAAACCCTCGGACAGACTAATGAAAAACTGTTTTTT	CASSETLGQTNEKLFF
TRBV5-6	TRBJ1-2	.	TRBD1	TGTGCCAGCAGCTTGGTATTGCGGCGGGACAGACAAAACTATGGCTACACCTTC	CASSLVLRRDRQNYGYTF
TRBV30	TRBJ1-5	.	.	TGTGCCTGGAGTGACAGGGGCAATCAGCCCCAGCATTTT	CAWSDRGNQPQHF
TRBV4-1	TRBJ2-7	.	TRBD1	TGCGCCAGCAGCCAAGGGTCAGGGGGCGTCTCGTACGAGCAGTACTTC	CASSQGSGGVSYEQYF
TRBV5-1	TRBJ2-7	.	TRBD2	TGCGCCAGCAGCTTGGGCTTTAGCGGGGCCGAGCAGTACTTC	CASSLGFSGAEQYF
TRBV5-1	TRBJ1-1	once	TRBD1	TGCGCCAGCAGCTTGGAATATCCGGGACAGCTGAACACTGAAGCTTTCTTT	CASSLEYPGQLNTEAFF
TRBV5-6	TRBJ2-5	.	TRBD1	TGTGCCAGCAGCTTGCTTGACAGGGGAGAGACCCAGTACTTC	CASSLLDRGETQYF
TRBV7-9	TRBJ1-5	.	.	TGTGCCAGCAGCTTAGGCGGGGCCGGGCAGCCCCAGCATTTT	CASSLGGAGQPQHF
TRBV15	TRBJ1-1	.	.	TGTGCCACCAGCAGAGATCCTGGGGGGACTGAAGCTTTCTTT	CATSRDPGGTEAFF
TRBV29-1	TRBJ2-3	.	TRBD1	TGCAGCGTACTCCGGACAGGGCTCACAGATACGCAGTATTTT	CSVLRTGLTDTQYF
TRBV7-9	TRBJ1-1	.	TRBD1	TGTGCCAGCATCCAACCAGGGGGCTGGAAAGCTTTCTTT	CASIQPGGWKAFF
TRBV11-2	TRBJ2-1	.	.	TGTGCCAGCAGCCTGGCCCTTAGCCGTGATGAGCAGTTCTTC	CASSLALSRDEQFF
TRBV19	TRBJ2-1	.	.	TGTGCCAGTAGTATTAACGGGGAATGGAATGAGCAGTTCTTC	CASSINGEWNEQFF
TRBV11-2	TRBJ2-7	.	.	TGTGCCAGCAGCGTAGGTTACAGGTCGCTGGAATACGAGCAGTACTTC	CASSVGYRSLEYEQYF
TRBV11-2	TRBJ2-4	.	TRBD1	TGTGCCAGCAGCCCAAGGGACAGGGCAGGGTACATTCAGTACTTC	CASSPRDRAGYIQYF
TRBV5-5	TRBJ1-3	.	.	TGTGCCAGCAGCGCCGCGGCTGGAGGGTATCGGGGGATATATTTT	CASSAAAGGYRGIYF
TRBV5-1	TRBJ2-3	.	.	TGCGCCAGCAGCCCCCGGGTCGGGGATCTAGATACGCAGTATTTT	CASSPRVGDLDTQYF
TRBV7-3	TRBJ1-1	once	.	TGTGCCAGCAGCACAGGGTCGAACACTGAAGCTTTCTTT	CASSTGSNTEAFF
TRBV3-1/TRBV3-2	TRBJ1-3	.	.	TGTGCCAGCAATAATAGGACAGCCTCTGGAAACACCATATATTTT	CASNNRTASGNTIYF
TRBV3-1/TRBV3-2	TRBJ2-5	.	.	TGTGCCAGCAGCCAAGGGGCCGCGGGAGAGACCCAGTACTTC	CASSQGAAGETQYF
TRBV19	TRBJ2-7	.	TRBD1	TGTGCCAGTAAACAGGGACAGGGCCCCTGGGAGCAGTACTTC	CASKQGQGPWEQYF
TRBV5-1	TRBJ2-5	.	TRBD1	TGCGCCAGCAGCTCGACAGGGGGGCGAGAGACCCAGTACTTC	CASSSTGGRETQYF